What follows describes a single TCR beta chain. What it recognizes is unknown. Profiling relied on immunoSEQ multiplex PCR, and the TCRdb table lists in-frame clones only, not all of them. The profile shows fewer than 20,000 clones, 75% to 80% of them singletons. This specimen comes from a study of OX40 agonist ivuxolimab in advanced cancers. Whole-study findings and limits: Relative to CD4+, CD8+ T cells held more expanded clones on average.

The ends were cut back, 2 bases at V and 7 bases at J, with 24 bases in the middle. Germline-derived CDR1 and CDR2 are SQVTM and ANQGSEA. This CDR3 spans 17 amino acids. The rearrangement links TRBV29-1 to TRBJ2-1; D is possibly TRBD1 (6 bases). The sample consisted of CD4+ or CD8+ T cells sorted from blood, taken in a trial of the OX40 agonist ivuxolimab. This sequence originates from an adult with an advanced solid tumor such as melanoma, head and neck, liver or kidney cancer. CDR3 coding DNA: TGCAGCGTTGAAACGTCGACATTTGGTTCTAGGGGGAATGAGCAGTTCTTC. The encoded protein is CSVETSTFGSRGNEQFF.